The 20 T cell receptor beta chains presented below share a single source sample, sequenced in a study of tumor and adjacent non-tumor tissue in lung cancer. RNA was extracted from bulk tissue without any cell sorting. This non-tumor lung sample came from over 3 cm beyond the tumor edge. The library came from three nested PCR rounds adapted from ARM-PCR protocols. A single record per CDR3 protein comes from TCRdb applying MiXCR to the multiplex PCR reads. The sample has 48,000 or so distinct CDR3 sequences, under 75% seen once; the top ten hold approximately 31%. Sequenced: distant non-tumor lung tissue. All receptors come from a woman aged 70 to 79 with non-small cell lung cancer.

There are a few counts of this clonotype. A junction boundary mismatches the germline segment, possibly from a read error. For the CDR3, the DNA is TGTGCCGGCAGCCCCGCGGCAGCTTGGTCGAATGAGCAGTTCTTC. It encodes CAGSPAAAWSNEQFF. This chain connects TRBV11-2 to TRBJ2-1; D remains ambiguous. The CDR3 length is 15 residues. Germline V gene sequence: CDR1 SGHAT, CDR2 FQNNGV.

A remark on this clonotype: Without the conserved terminal phenylalanine or tryptophan, this CDR3 likely stems from a read error. The V call is TRBV6-1, the J call TRBJ2-7; D is undetermined. CDR3 length equals 13 residues. The germline gives CDR1 MNHNS, CDR2 SASEGT. The CDR3 sequence: CASSDRNTYKQYL. CDR3 DNA sequence: TGTGCCAGTAGTGACCGAAACACCTACAAGCAGTACCTC.

The rearrangement uses TRBV30 and TRBJ1-1, with D hard to call. The V end was cut by 2 bases, the J end by 10 bases, with 29 bases between. This CDR3 contains 17 residues. The germline CDR1 and CDR2 sequences are GTSNPN and SVGIG (reference sequence). The chain's CDR3 is CAWSSYRIDVSLAGAFF. The CDR3 nucleotides read TGTGCCTGGAGTAGTTATAGAATAGACGTATCCCTTGCTGGAGCTTTCTTT.

J is TRBJ1-1 and V is TRBV29-1; D is perhaps TRBD1 (5 bases). Germline-derived CDR1 and CDR2 are SQVTM and ANQGSEA. This CDR3 region has 13 residues. The CDR3 region is CNVLQVLNTEAFF. The DNA for the CDR3 is TGCAACGTCCTACAGGTGCTAAACACTGAAGCTTTCTTT.

On this clonotype itself: A much bigger clone sits one base away, suggesting this may be a read error. The chain couples TRBV28 to TRBJ2-7, with 9 bases matching TRBD1. Germline V lookup: CDR1 MDHEN, CDR2 SYDVKM. The CDR3 has 14 amino acids. CDR3 loop: CVSSFGTGMIGQYF. The CDR3 coding sequence is TGTGTCAGCAGTTTTGGGACAGGGATGATCGGGCAGTACTTC.

The chain uses TRBV5-6 and TRBJ2-5; D may be TRBD1 (7 bases). Germline CDR1 and CDR2: SGHDT and YYEEEE. This CDR3 spans 13 amino acids. The V gene lost 4 bases and the J gene lost 9 bases, with 16 bases spanning the gap. The CDR3 region is CASSGGGERAQYF. CDR3 bases: TGTGCCAGCAGCGGAGGGGGCGAGAGAGCCCAGTACTTC.

With regard to this clonotype: A read error is possible here, since a much larger clone lies one base away. The rearrangement links TRBV5-1 to TRBJ2-1; 8 bases map to TRBD2. Per germline, CDR1 SGHRS and CDR2 YFSETQ. The CDR3 is made up of 17 amino acids. V shed 1 base, J shed 8 bases, and the junction held 14 bases outside the gene matches. The CDR3 spells CASSLIPPGLEVDEQFF. CDR3 bases: TGCGCCAGCAGCTTGATACCTCCGGGACTAGAAGTGGATGAGCAGTTCTTC.

In regard to this clonotype: A much larger clone lies one base from this, so it may be a read error. The gene calls are TRBV7-9 and TRBJ1-1, with D unclear. V gave up 5 bases and J gave up 3 bases, with 13 bases separating them. Germline CDR1 and CDR2: SEHNR and FQNEAQ (reference sequence). The CDR3 consists of 14 residues. This chain's CDR3 is CASSIGHVYTEAFF. CDR3 nucleotide sequence: TGTGCCAGCAGCATAGGGCATGTGTACACTGAAGCTTTCTTT.

Remarks on this clonotype: This is likely a read error, given that the CDR3 carries no conserved phenylalanine or tryptophan at its end. The genes are TRBV20-1 and TRBJ1-4; D remains unclear. The CDR3 spans 16 residues. Trimming took off 4 bases at V and 3 bases at J, with 18 bases between the two ends. The germline V gene encodes CDR1 DFQATT and CDR2 SNEGSKA (reference sequence). The CDR3 DNA sequence: TGCAGTGCTATAGATGTGTGGCAATCTGCTAATGAAAAACTGTTTTAT. Translating it yields CSAIDVWQSANEKLFY.

As concerns this clonotype: This clone may be a read error of a much larger clone one base away. This chain connects TRBV7-9 to TRBJ2-1; 7 bases match TRBD1. This CDR3 is 12 amino acids long. Germline V gene lookup returns CDR1 SEHNR and CDR2 FQNEAQ (reference sequence). As DNA, the CDR3 is TGTGCCAGCAACTTATCCCGGGACAGTCAGTTCTTC. Amino acids: CASNLSRDSQFF.

For this clonotype: One base away lies a much larger clone, so this may be a sequencing read error. The chain combines TRBV30 with TRBJ1-2, with a possible D match to TRBD1 (6 bases). Germline CDR1 reads GTSNPN; CDR2 reads SVGIG (reference sequence). CDR3 length: 13 amino acids. V dropped 5 bases and J dropped 2 bases, with 12 bases sitting between them. The CDR3 DNA sequence: TGTGCCTGGTGTGGAGGGGGAAACTATGGCTACACCTTC. This encodes CAWCGGGNYGYTF.

This chain connects TRBV29-1 to TRBJ2-2; D possibly corresponds to TRBD1 (6 bases). The CDR3 totals 14 residues. V shed 6 bases and J shed 5 bases, with 16 bases lying between them. The V gene's germline CDR1 is SQVTM and CDR2 ANQGSEA. The CDR3 region has the DNA TGCAGCGTAGCAGGGGACCTAAGGACCGGGGAGCTGTTTTTT. Its protein product is CSVAGDLRTGELFF.

This clonotype was found many times. This may be a read error: a much more frequent sequence differs by one nucleotide. The chain carries TRBV11-3 and TRBJ1-1, with D tentatively TRBD1 (5 bases). Looked up from germline, CDR1 is SGHNT and CDR2 is YENEEA. The length of the CDR3 is 14 residues. V was pared by 0 bases and J by 10 bases, with 15 bases between. The CDR3 loop reads CASSLEGGGSGAFF. The CDR3 nucleotides read TGTGCCAGCAGCTTAGAAGGTGGGGGGTCTGGAGCTTTCTTT.

With regard to this clonotype: An end of the junction differs from the germline gene, which may be a read error. V is TRBV4-1 and J is TRBJ2-7, with TRBD2 matching 10 bases. Germline loops: CDR1 MGHRA, CDR2 YSYEKL. This CDR3 comprises 18 residues. The CDR3, as DNA: TGCGCCAGCAGTCAAGATTCAAAGCGGGAGGGCCTCGCCTACGAGCAGTGCTTC. This encodes CASSQDSKREGLAYEQCF.

CDR3 protein: CAWNGDSISGNTIYF. As DNA, the CDR3 is TGTGCCTGGAATGGGGACAGTATCTCTGGAAACACCATATATTTT. The V gene is TRBV30, the J gene TRBJ1-3, with TRBD1 matching over 7 bases. The germline V gene encodes CDR1 GTSNPN and CDR2 SVGIG (reference sequence). V dropped 4 bases and J dropped 0; count of bases not matched to a gene: 6. This CDR3 contains 15 residues. Full variable domain (rest looked up from reference TRBV30 and TRBJ1-3): SQTIHQWPATLVQPVGSPLSLECTVEGTSNPNLYWYRQAAGRGLQLLFYSVGIGQISSEVPQNLSASRPQDRQFILSSKKLLLSDSGFYLCAWNGDSISGNTIYFGEGSWLTVV.

The chain is built from TRBV4-1 and TRBJ1-1; D not resolved. The CDR3 runs to 13 residues. CDR1 MGHRA and CDR2 YSYEKL come from the germline V gene. V was shortened by 3 bases and J by 9 bases, with 14 bases between the two germline ends. The CDR3 reads CASSHPLNTKAFF. The CDR3 DNA follows: TGCGCCAGCAGCCACCCCCTGAACACGAAAGCTTTCTTT.

This clonotype was recorded at least ten times. The chain uses TRBV24-1 and TRBJ2-1; no clear D. The germline V gene encodes CDR1 KGHDR and CDR2 SFDVKD. The CDR3 loop spans 13 amino acids. Deletions cut 5 bases from V and 8 bases from J, with 12 bases between. The chain's CDR3 is CATSVPSQDEQFF. In DNA, the CDR3 is TGTGCCACCAGTGTCCCCTCCCAGGATGAGCAGTTCTTC.

In its sample, this clonotype was seen many times. The chain has TRBV4-1 and TRBJ1-2, with D possibly matching TRBD1 (5 bases). Trimming took 2 bases from V and 4 from J, leaving 14 bases between them. This CDR3 is built from 15 residues. The germline gives CDR1 MGHRA, CDR2 YSYEKL. The DNA of the CDR3 is TGCGCCAGCAGCCAAATAACCCAGGGAAGCTATGGCTACACCTTC. This encodes CASSQITQGSYGYTF.

As DNA, the CDR3 is TGCAGTGCTAGAGATCCAGGGGAGGCATGGACTAAAGCTTTCTTT. Translating gives CSARDPGEAWTKAFF. V usage is TRBV20-1 and J usage is TRBJ1-1, with D perhaps matching TRBD1 (6 bases). Germline loops: CDR1 DFQATT, CDR2 SNEGSKA (reference sequence). The CDR3 runs to 15 residues. V shed 0 bases and J shed 9 bases, with 20 bases lying between them.

The chain has TRBV20-1 and TRBJ2-3, with TRBD1 matching over 8 bases. The germline gives CDR1 DFQATT, CDR2 SNEGSKA (reference sequence). The CDR3 contains 15 residues. Trimming at V came to 0 bases and at J to 5 bases, leaving 7 bases not matched to a gene. The CDR3: CSARDRQGAIDTQYF. The CDR3 nucleotides read TGCAGTGCTAGAGATCGGCAGGGGGCCATAGATACGCAGTATTTT.